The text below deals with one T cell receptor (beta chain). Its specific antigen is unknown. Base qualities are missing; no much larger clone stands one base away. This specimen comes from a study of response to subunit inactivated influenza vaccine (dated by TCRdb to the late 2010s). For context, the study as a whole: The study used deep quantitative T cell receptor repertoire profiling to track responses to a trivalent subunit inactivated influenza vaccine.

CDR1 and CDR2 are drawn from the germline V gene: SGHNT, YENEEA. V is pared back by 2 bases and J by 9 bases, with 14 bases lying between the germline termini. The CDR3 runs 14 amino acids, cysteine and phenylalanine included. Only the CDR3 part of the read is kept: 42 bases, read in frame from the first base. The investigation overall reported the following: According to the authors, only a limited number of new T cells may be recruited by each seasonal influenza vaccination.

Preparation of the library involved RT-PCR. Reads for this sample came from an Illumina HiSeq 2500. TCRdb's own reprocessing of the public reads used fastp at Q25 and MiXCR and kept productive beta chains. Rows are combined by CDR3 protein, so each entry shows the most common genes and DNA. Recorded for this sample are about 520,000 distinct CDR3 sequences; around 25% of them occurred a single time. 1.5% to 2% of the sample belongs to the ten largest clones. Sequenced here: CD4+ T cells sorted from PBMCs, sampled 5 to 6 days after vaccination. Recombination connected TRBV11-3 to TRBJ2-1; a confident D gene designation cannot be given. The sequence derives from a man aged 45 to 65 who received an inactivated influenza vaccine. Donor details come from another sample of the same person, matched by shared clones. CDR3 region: CASSLIQPGSEQFF. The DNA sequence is TGTGCCAGCAGCTTAATACAGCCTGGGTCTGAGCAGTTCTTC.